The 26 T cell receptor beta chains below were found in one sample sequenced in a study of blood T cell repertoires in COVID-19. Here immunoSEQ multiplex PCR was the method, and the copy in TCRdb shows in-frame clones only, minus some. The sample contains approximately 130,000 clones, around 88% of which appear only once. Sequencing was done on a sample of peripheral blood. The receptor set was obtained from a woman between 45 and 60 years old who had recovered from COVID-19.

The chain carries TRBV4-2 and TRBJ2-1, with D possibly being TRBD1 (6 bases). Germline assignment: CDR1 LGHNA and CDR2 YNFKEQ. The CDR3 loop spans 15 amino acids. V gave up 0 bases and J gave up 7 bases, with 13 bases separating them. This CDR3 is CASSQDWAGQNEQFF. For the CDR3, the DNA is TGTGCCAGCAGCCAAGACTGGGCTGGACAGAATGAGCAGTTCTTC.

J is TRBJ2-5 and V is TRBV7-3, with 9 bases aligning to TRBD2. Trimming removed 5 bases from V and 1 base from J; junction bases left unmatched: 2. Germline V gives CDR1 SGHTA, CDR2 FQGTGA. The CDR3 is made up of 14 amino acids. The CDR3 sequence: CASSRGGAQETQYF. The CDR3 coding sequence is TGTGCCAGCAGCCGCGGGGGGGCCCAAGAGACCCAGTACTTC.

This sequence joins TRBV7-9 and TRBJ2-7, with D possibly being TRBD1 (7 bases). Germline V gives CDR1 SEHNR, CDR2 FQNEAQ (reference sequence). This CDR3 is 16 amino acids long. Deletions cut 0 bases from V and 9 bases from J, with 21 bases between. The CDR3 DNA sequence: TGTGCCAGCAGCTTAGCGCTGACAGGGAGTTTGGGGGGGCAGTACTTC. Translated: CASSLALTGSLGGQYF.

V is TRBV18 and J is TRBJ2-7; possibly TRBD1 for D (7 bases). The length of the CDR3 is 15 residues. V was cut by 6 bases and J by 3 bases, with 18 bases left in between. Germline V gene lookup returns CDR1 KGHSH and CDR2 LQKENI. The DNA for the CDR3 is TGTGCCAGCTCGCGGGTGCAGGGGGGACTCTACGAGCAGTACTTC. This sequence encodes CASSRVQGGLYEQYF.

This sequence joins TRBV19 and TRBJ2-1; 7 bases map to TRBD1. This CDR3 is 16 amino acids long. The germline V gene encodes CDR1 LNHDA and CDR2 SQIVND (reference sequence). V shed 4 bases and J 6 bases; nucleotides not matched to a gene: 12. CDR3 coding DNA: TGTGCCAGTAGTACAGCAGGGGGTTCATACCTCAATGAGCAGTTCTTC. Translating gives CASSTAGGSYLNEQFF. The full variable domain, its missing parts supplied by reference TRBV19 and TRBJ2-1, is DGGITQSPKYLFRKEGQNVTLSCEQNLNHDAMYWYRQDPGQGLRLIYYSQIVNDFQKGDIAEGYSVSREKKESFPLTVTSAQKNPTAFYLCASSTAGGSYLNEQFFGPGTRLTVL.

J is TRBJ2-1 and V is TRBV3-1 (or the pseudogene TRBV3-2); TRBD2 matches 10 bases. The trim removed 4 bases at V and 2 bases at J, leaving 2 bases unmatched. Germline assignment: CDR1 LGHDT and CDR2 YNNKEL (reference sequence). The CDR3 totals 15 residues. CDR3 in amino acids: CASSPSGRAYNEQFF. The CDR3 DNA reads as TGTGCCAGCAGCCCGAGCGGGAGGGCCTACAATGAGCAGTTCTTC.

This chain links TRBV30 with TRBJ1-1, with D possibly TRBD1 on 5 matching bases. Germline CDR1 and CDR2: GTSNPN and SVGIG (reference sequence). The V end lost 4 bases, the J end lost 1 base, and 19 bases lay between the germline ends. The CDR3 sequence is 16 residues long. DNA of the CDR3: TGTGCCTGGACCCTCGGGGGTCGGAGGGGGAACACTGAAGCTTTCTTT. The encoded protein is CAWTLGGRRGNTEAFF. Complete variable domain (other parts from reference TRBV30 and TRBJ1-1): SQTIHQWPATLVQPVGSPLSLECTVEGTSNPNLYWYRQAAGRGLQLLFYSVGIGQISSEVPQNLSASRPQDRQFILSSKKLLLSDSGFYLCAWTLGGRRGNTEAFFGQGTRLTVV.

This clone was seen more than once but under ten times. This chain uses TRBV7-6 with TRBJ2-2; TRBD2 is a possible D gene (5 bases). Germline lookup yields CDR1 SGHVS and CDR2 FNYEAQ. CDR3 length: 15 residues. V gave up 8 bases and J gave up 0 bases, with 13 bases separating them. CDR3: CASATRPSNTGELFF. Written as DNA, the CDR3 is TGTGCCAGCGCCACTAGACCATCGAACACCGGGGAGCTGTTTTTT.

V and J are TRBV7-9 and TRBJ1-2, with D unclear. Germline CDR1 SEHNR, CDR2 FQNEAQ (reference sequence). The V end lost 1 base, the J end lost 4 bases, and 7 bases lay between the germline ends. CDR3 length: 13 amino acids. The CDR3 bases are TGTGCCAGCAGCTTAGGTGAGCCCTATGGCTACACCTTC. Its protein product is CASSLGEPYGYTF.

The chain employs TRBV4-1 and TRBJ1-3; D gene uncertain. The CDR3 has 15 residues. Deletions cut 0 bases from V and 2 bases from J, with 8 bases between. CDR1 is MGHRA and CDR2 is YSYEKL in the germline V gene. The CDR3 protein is CASSQDRGPGNTIYF. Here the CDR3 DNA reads TGCGCCAGCAGCCAAGATCGGGGTCCTGGAAACACCATATATTTT.

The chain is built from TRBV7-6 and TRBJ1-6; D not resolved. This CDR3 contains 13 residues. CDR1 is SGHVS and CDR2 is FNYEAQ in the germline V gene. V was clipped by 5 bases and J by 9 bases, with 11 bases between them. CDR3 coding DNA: TGTGCCAGCAGCCTAAGCGAGACTTCACCCCTCCACTTT. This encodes CASSLSETSPLHF.

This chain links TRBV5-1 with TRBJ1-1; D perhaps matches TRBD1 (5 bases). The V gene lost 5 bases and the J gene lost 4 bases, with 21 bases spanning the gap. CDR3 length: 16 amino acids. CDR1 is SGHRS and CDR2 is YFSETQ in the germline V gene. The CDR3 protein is CASSPVGGAPTTEAFF. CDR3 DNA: TGCGCCAGCAGTCCCGTAGGAGGGGCGCCGACCACTGAAGCTTTCTTT.

In DNA, the CDR3 is TGTGCCACCAGCAGAGGGGCAGGGTACTATGGCTACACCTTC. As protein: CATSRGAGYYGYTF. This rearrangement joins TRBV15 to TRBJ1-2; the D gene is possibly TRBD1 (5 bases). Germline V gene lookup returns CDR1 LNHNV and CDR2 YYDKDF (reference sequence). The ends were cut back, 1 base at V and 3 bases at J, with 9 bases in the middle. The CDR3 spans 14 residues.

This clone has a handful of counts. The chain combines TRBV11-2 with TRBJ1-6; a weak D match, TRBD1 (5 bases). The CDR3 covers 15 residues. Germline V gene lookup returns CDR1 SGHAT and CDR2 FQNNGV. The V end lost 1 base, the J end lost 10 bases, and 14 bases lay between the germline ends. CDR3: CASSLVPGSNSPLHF. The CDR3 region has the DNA TGTGCCAGCAGCTTAGTCCCAGGGTCGAACTCACCCCTCCACTTT.

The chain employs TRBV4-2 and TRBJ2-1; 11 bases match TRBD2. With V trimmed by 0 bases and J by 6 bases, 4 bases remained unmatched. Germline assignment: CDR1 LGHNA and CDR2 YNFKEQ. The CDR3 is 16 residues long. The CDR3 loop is CASSQDPTSGSNEQFF. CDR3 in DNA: TGTGCCAGCAGCCAAGATCCTACTAGCGGGAGCAATGAGCAGTTCTTC.

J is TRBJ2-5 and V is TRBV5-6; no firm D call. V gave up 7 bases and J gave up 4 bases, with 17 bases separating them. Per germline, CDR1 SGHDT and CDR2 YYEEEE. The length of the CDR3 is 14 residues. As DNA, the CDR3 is TGTGCCAGCTCCACCCCACAGACCCCAGAGACCCAGTACTTC. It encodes CASSTPQTPETQYF.

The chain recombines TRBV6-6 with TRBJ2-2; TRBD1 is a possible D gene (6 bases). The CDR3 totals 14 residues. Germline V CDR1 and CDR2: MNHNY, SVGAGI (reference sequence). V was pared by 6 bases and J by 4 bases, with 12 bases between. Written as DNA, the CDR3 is TGTGCCAGCAGAAAACAGGGAACCACCGGGGAGCTGTTTTTT. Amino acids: CASRKQGTTGELFF.

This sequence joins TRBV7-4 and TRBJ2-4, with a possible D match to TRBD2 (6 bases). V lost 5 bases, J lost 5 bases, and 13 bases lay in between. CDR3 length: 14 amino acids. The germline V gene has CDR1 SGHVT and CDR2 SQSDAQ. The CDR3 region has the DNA TGTGCCAGCAGCCACCGGGACTTCCAAAACATTCAGTACTTC. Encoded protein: CASSHRDFQNIQYF.

The chain's CDR3 is CAIPGGHLNTEAFF. CDR3 in DNA: TGTGCCATACCTGGTGGACACCTGAACACTGAAGCTTTCTTT. The chain recombines TRBV21-1 with TRBJ1-1; the D call TRBD1 from the table was never checked on the DNA. TRBV21-1 is noted as a pseudogene. This CDR3 has 14 residues.

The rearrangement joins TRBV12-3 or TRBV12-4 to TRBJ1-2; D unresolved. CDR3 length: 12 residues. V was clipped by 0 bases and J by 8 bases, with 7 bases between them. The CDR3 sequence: CASSLAPGGYTF. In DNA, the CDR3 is TGTGCCAGCAGTTTAGCGCCCGGGGGCTACACCTTC.

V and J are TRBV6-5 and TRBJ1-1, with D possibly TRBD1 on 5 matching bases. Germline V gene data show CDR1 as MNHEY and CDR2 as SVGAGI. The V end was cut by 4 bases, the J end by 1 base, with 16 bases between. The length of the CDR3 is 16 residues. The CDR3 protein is CASSSTPSGANTEAFF. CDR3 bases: TGTGCCAGCAGTTCCACCCCGAGCGGGGCGAACACTGAAGCTTTCTTT.

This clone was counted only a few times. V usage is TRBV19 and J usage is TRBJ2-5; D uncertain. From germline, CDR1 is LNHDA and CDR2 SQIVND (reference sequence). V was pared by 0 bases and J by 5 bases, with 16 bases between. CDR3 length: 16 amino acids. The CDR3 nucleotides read TGTGCCAGTAGTATAGATCGAGTTTCCCTGTCGGAGACCCAGTACTTC. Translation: CASSIDRVSLSETQYF.

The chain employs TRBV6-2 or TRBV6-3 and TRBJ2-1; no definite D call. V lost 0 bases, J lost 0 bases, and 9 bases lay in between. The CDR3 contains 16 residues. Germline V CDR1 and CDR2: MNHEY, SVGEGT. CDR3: CASSYSRRYSYNEQFF. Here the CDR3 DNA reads TGTGCCAGCAGTTACTCGAGGCGGTACTCCTACAATGAGCAGTTCTTC.

CDR3 DNA sequence: TGTGCCAGCAGCCCGGACTGGAGAAGATACGGGGAGCTGTTTTTT. Its protein product is CASSPDWRRYGELFF. The chain couples TRBV7-6 to TRBJ2-2, with a tentative D call TRBD2 (5 bases). Germline V gene data show CDR1 as SGHVS and CDR2 as FNYEAQ. The CDR3 runs to 15 residues. V lost 5 bases and J lost 7, with 17 bases in between.

This CDR3 reads CASSQFKGGSRDNEQFF. In DNA form, the CDR3 reads TGCGCCAGCAGCCAATTTAAAGGGGGCTCGAGAGACAATGAGCAGTTCTTC. The rearrangement links TRBV4-1 to TRBJ2-1; 7 bases line up with TRBD1. CDR3 length equals 17 residues. The V gene end was trimmed by 2 bases and the J gene end by 5 bases; junction bases not matched to a gene: 12. Germline CDR1 is MGHRA and CDR2 is YSYEKL.

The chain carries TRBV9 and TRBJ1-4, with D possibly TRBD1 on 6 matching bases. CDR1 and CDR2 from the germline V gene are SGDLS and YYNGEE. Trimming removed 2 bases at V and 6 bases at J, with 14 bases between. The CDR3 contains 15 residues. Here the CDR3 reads CASSVSPNRDEKLFF. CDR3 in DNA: TGTGCCAGCAGCGTCTCTCCGAACAGGGATGAAAAACTGTTTTTT. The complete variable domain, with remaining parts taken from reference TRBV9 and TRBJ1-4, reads DSGVTQTPKHLITATGQRVTLRCSPRSGDLSVYWYQQSLDQGLQFLIQYYNGEERAKGNILERFSAQQFPDLHSELNLSSLELGDSALYFCASSVSPNRDEKLFFGSGTQLSVL.